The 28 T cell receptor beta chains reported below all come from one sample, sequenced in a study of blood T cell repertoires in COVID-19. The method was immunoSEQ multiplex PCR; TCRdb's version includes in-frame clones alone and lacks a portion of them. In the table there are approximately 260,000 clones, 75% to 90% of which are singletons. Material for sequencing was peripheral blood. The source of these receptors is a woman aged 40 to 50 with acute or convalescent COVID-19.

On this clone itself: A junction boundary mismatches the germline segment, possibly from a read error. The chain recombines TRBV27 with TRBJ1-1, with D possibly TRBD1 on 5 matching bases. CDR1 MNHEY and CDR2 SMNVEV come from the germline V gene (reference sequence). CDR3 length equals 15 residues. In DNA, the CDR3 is TGTGCCAGCAGATTATCGCTTACAGGTAACACTGAAGCTTTCTTT. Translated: CASRLSLTGNTEAFF.

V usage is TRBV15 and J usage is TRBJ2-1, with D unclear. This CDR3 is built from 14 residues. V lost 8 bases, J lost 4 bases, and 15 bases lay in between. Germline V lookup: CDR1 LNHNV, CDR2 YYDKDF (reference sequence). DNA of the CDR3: TGTGCCACCTCAGGCTCTATTAGGTACAATGAGCAGTTCTTC. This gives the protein CATSGSIRYNEQFF.

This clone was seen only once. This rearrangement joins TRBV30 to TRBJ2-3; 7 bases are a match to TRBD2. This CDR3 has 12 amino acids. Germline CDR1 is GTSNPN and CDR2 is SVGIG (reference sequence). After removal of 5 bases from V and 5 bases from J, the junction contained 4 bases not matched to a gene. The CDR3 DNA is TGTGCCTGGCGCTCTAGCGGAGATACGCAGTATTTT. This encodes CAWRSSGDTQYF.

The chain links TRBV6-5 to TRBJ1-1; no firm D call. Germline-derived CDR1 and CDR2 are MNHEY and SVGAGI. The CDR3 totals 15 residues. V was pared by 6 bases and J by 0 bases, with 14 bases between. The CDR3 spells CASRADGRMNTEAFF. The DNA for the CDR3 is TGTGCCAGCAGGGCCGACGGGAGAATGAACACTGAAGCTTTCTTT.

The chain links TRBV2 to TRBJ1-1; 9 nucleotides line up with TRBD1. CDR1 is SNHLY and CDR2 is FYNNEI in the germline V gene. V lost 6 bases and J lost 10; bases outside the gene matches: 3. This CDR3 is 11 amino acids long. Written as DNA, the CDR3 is TGTGCCAGCAGCGCGGACAGGGGAGCTTTCTTT. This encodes CASSADRGAFF.

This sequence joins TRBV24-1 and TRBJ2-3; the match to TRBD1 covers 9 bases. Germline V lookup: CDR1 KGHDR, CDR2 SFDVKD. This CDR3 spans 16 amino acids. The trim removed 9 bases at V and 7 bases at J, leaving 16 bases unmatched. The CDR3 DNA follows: TGTGCCACCGAATCATCCGGGACAGGGAGTAGAAATACGCAGTATTTT. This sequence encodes CATESSGTGSRNTQYF.

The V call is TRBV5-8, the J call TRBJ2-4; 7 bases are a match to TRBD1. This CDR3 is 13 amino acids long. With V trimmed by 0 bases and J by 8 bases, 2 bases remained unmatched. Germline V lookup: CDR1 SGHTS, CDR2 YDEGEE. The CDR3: CASSLVRGHIQYF. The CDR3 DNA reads TGTGCCAGCAGCTTGGTTAGGGGGCACATTCAGTACTTC.

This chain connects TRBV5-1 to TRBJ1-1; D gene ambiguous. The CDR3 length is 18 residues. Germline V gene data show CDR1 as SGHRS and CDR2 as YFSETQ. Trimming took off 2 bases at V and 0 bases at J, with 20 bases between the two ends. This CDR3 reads CASSLGRARPSMNTEAFF. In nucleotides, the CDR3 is TGCGCCAGCAGCTTAGGGCGGGCCCGACCCTCTATGAACACTGAAGCTTTCTTT.

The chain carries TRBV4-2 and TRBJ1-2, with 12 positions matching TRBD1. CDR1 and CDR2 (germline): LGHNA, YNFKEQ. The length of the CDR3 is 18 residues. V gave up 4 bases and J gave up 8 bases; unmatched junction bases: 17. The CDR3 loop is CASSPGGSGTGGARGYTF. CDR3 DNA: TGTGCCAGCAGCCCGGGAGGGTCCGGGACAGGGGGCGCGAGGGGCTACACCTTC.

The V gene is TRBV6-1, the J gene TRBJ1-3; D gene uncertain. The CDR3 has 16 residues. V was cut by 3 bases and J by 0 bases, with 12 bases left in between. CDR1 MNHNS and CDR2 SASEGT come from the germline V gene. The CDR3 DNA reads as TGTGCCAGCAGTGATAATGACCGACTCTCTGGAAACACCATATATTTT. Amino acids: CASSDNDRLSGNTIYF.

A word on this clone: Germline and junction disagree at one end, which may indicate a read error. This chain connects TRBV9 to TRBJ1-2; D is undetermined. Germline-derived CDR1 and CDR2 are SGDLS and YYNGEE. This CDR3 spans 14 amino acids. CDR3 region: CASSVAAVDYGHTF. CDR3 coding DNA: TGTGCCAGCAGCGTAGCGGCGGTGGACTATGGCCACACCTTC. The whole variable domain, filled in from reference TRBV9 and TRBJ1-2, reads DSGVTQTPKHLITATGQRVTLRCSPRSGDLSVYWYQQSLDQGLQFLIQYYNGEERAKGNILERFSAQQFPDLHSELNLSSLELGDSALYFCASSVAAVDYGHTFGSGTRLTVV.

CDR3 sequence: CASSGRDRVTEAFF. The CDR3 DNA reads TGTGCCAGCAGCGGCCGGGACAGGGTCACTGAAGCTTTCTTT. This sequence joins TRBV3-1 (or the pseudogene TRBV3-2) and TRBJ1-1, with 9 bases lining up with TRBD1. The CDR3 spans 14 residues. Per the germline V gene, CDR1 is LGHDT and CDR2 is YNNKEL (reference sequence). With V trimmed by 5 bases and J by 4 bases, 5 bases remained unmatched.

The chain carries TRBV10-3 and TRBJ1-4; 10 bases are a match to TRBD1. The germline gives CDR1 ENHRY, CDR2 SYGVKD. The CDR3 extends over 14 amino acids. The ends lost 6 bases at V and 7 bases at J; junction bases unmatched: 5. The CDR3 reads CAIRGTGDGEKLFF. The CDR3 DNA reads TGTGCCATCAGGGGGACAGGGGACGGTGAAAAACTGTTTTTT.

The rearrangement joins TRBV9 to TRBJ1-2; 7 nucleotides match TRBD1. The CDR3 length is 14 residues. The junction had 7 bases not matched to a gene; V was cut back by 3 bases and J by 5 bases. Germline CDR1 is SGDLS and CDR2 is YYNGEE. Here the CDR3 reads CASSGQGIPYGYTF. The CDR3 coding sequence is TGTGCCAGCAGCGGACAGGGAATTCCTTATGGCTACACCTTC.

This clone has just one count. The CDR3 spells CASSLDGVRETQYF. As DNA, the CDR3 is TGCGCCAGCAGCTTGGACGGGGTCCGAGAGACCCAGTACTTC. The chain links TRBV5-1 to TRBJ2-5; maybe TRBD2 (5 bases). The CDR3 has 14 residues. Trimming removed 0 bases at V and 4 bases at J, with 10 bases between. From germline, CDR1 is SGHRS and CDR2 YFSETQ.

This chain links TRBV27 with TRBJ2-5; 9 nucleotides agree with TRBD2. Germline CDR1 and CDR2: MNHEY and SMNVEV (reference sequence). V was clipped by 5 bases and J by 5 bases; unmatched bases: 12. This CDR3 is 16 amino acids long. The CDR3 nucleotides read TGTGCCAGCAGTCCCACATGGCGGGGGGGCCGGGAGACCCAGTACTTC. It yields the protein CASSPTWRGGRETQYF.

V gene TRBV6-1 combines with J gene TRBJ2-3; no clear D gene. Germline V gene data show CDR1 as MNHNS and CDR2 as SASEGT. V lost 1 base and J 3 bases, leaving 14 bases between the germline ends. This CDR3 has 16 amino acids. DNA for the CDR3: TGTGCCAGCAGTGAAGAGAGTCGGTGGCGGACAGATACGCAGTATTTT. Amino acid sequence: CASSEESRWRTDTQYF.

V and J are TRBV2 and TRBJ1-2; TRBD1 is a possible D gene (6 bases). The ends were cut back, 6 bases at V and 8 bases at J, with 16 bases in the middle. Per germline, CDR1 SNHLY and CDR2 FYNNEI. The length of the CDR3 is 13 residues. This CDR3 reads CASRRDRSRGYTF. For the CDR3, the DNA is TGTGCCAGCAGGAGAGACAGGTCCAGGGGCTACACCTTC.

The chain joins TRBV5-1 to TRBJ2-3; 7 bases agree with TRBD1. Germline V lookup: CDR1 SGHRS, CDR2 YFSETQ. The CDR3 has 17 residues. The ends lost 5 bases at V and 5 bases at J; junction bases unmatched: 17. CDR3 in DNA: TGCGCCAGCAGATCCCATGAGGGACAGATCACACTAGATACGCAGTATTTT. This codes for CASRSHEGQITLDTQYF.

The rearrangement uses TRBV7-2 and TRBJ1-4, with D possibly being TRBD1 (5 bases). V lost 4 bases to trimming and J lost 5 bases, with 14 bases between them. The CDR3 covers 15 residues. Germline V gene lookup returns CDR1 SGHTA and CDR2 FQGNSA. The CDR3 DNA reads TGTGCCAGCAGCTCCACCCGACAGCACAATGAAAAACTGTTTTTT. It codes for CASSSTRQHNEKLFF.

The CDR3 region is CASSAETGASPLHF. The CDR3 nucleotides read TGTGCCAGTAGCGCCGAGACAGGGGCTTCACCCCTCCACTTT. The chain recombines TRBV19 with TRBJ1-6, with TRBD1 matching 8 bases. The CDR3 totals 14 residues. The trim removed 6 bases at V and 9 bases at J, leaving 7 bases unmatched. Germline lookup yields CDR1 LNHDA and CDR2 SQIVND (reference sequence).

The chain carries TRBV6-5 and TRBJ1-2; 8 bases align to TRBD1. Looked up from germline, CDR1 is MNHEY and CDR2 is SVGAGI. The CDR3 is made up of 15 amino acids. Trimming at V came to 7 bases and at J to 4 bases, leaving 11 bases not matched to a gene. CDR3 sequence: CASTHTGGATYGYTF. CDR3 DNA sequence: TGTGCCAGCACTCATACAGGGGGAGCGACCTATGGCTACACCTTC.

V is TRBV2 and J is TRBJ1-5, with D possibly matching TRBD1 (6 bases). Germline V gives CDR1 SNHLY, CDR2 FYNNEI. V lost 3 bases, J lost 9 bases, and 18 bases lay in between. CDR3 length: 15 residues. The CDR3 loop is CASSDRGAPGGPQHF. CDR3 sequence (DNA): TGTGCCAGCAGTGATCGGGGGGCTCCCGGGGGGCCCCAGCATTTT.

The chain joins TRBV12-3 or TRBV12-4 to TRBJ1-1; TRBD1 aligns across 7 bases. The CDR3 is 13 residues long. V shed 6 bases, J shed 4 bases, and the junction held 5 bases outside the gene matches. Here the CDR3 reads CASRPTGTTEAFF. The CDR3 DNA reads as TGTGCCAGCAGGCCGACAGGGACCACTGAAGCTTTCTTT.

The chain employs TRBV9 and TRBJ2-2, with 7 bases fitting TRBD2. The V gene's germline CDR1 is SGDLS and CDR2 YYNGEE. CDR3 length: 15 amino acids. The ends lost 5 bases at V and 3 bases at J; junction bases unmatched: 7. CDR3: CASRESGTDTGELFF. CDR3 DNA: TGTGCCAGCAGGGAGAGCGGGACCGACACCGGGGAGCTGTTTTTT.

CDR3 amino acids: CASSPPGGQGVSEAFF. The CDR3 DNA is TGTGCCAGCTCACCACCCGGGGGACAGGGGGTCTCTGAAGCTTTCTTT. The gene calls are TRBV18 and TRBJ1-1; TRBD1 agrees at 11 bases. J gave up 6 bases and V 0 bases, and 6 bases lay outside the gene matches. The germline V gene encodes CDR1 KGHSH and CDR2 LQKENI. This CDR3 contains 16 residues. Drawing the rest from reference TRBV18 and TRBJ1-1, the complete variable domain is NAGVMQNPRHLVRRRGQEARLRCSPMKGHSHVYWYRQLPEEGLKFMVYLQKENIIDESGMPKERFSAEFPKEGPSILRIQQVVRGDSAAYFCASSPPGGQGVSEAFFGQGTRLTVV.

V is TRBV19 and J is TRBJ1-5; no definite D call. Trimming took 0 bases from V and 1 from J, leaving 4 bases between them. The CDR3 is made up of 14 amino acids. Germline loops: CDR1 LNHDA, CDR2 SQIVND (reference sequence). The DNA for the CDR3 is TGTGCCAGTAGTATAGAGCGGAGCAATCAGCCCCAGCATTTT. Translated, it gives CASSIERSNQPQHF.

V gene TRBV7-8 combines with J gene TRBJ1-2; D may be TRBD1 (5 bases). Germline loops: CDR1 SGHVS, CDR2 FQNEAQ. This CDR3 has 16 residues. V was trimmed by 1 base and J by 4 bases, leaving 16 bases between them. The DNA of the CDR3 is TGTGCCAGCAGCTTAGTTTCTGTCCCCGGGGGCTATGGCTACACCTTC. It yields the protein CASSLVSVPGGYGYTF.